This T cell receptor (beta chain) is drawn from a study of HIV-infected patients and healthy controls. This CDR3 contains 14 residues. CDR1 is MDHEN and CDR2 is SYDVKM in the germline V gene. V gave up 6 bases and J gave up 4 bases, with 13 bases separating them. Each CDR3 protein gets one entry after TCRdb re-called the 5' RACE reads with MiXCR. The table has 55,000 to 70,000 distinct CDR3 sequences, less than 20% seen once. This clonotype was recorded many times. Input material: CD4+ T cells from blood. This sequence was found in a human donor in good health. The V and J genes are TRBV28 and TRBJ1-5, with D possibly matching TRBD1 (5 bases). CDR3 sequence: CASSSPGRNQPQHF. The CDR3 DNA is TGTGCCAGCAGCTCTCCGGGACGGAATCAGCCCCAGCATTTT.